This is a list of T cell receptor beta chains from one sample in a study of Ad26.COV2.S vaccination and SARS-CoV-2 variants. Using immunoSEQ multiplex PCR, the repertoire was profiled, and TCRdb retains in-frame clones only, with some absent. Of 350,000 to 400,000 clones listed, 80% to 90% are singletons. The material sequenced was peripheral blood, taken in a trial of Ad26.COV2.S vaccine versus placebo. Every receptor here comes from a person aged 18-65 years who received the Ad26.COV2.S COVID-19 vaccine or a placebo. CDR3s include the opening cysteine and the closing phenylalanine or tryptophan. A D gene is named only where the DNA matches it firmly. Size is omitted from some rows. Given values are once, few, many or a class for expanded clones.

length	V	J	D	size	DNA	CDR3
15	TRBV2	TRBJ2-7	TRBD1	NA	TGTGCCAGCAGTGACCCCATCGGGACAGGGAACGAGCAGTACTTC	CASSDPIGTGNEQYF
13	TRBV29-1	TRBJ1-2	NA	NA	TGCAGCGTTGACCGTAGACCTAACTATGGCTACACCTTC	CSVDRRPNYGYTF
16	TRBV3-1/TRBV3-2	TRBJ2-5	NA	NA	TGTGCCAGCAGCCAAGAATGGGGGGGCGCCGAGGAGACCCAGTACTTC	CASSQEWGGAEETQYF
13	TRBV6-5	TRBJ2-2	NA	NA	TGTGCCAGCAGCCCCATCAAAGGCGGGGAGCTGTTTTTT	CASSPIKGGELFF
15	TRBV19	TRBJ1-6	TRBD1	few	TGTGCCAGTAGTATCGACAGGGGGGGTAATTCACCCCTCCACTTT	CASSIDRGGNSPLHF
11	TRBV28	TRBJ1-2	NA	NA	TGTGCCAGCAGTACAGGGTATGGCTACACCTTC	CASSTGYGYTF
15	TRBV7-6	TRBJ2-4	NA	NA	TGTGCCAGCAGCTTAGGCCGGGGCCCTAAAAACATTCAGTACTTC	CASSLGRGPKNIQYF
15	TRBV7-9	TRBJ2-4	TRBD2	NA	TGTGCCAGCAGCTCCCAGGCTAGCGGGGGTTTTATTCAGTACTTC	CASSSQASGGFIQYF
15	TRBV5-8	TRBJ2-3	NA	NA	TGTGCCAGCAGCTTGGCGGACAGAAGCACAGATACGCAGTATTTT	CASSLADRSTDTQYF
14	TRBV5-8	TRBJ1-2	NA	NA	TGTGCCAGCAGCTTGTCGCTCGGACTATATGGCTACACCTTC	CASSLSLGLYGYTF
13	TRBV7-2	TRBJ2-7	NA	NA	TGTGCCAGCAGGAAGGACAGATTGGGCGAGCAGTACTTC	CASRKDRLGEQYF
18	TRBV6-2/TRBV6-3	TRBJ2-1	TRBD2	few	TGTGCCAGCAGTTACTCGCCGACTAGCGGGGGGCTCTACAATGAGCAGTTCTTC	CASSYSPTSGGLYNEQFF
13	TRBV12-3/TRBV12-4	TRBJ1-2	NA	NA	TGTGCCAGCAGTTTCGATTTCTACTATGGCTACACCTTC	CASSFDFYYGYTF
13	TRBV9	TRBJ2-7	NA	once	TGTGCCAGCAGCGTGGGCCAGACCTACGAGCAGTACTTC	CASSVGQTYEQYF
17	TRBV4-1	TRBJ2-2	NA	NA	TGCGCCAGCAGCCAATATTTCGGGACGGTGAACACCGGGGAGCTGTTTTTT	CASSQYFGTVNTGELFF
13	TRBV7-6	TRBJ1-2	TRBD1	few	TGTGCCAGCAGCGTAAACAGGGGTGAGGGCTACACCTTC	CASSVNRGEGYTF
13	TRBV6-5	TRBJ1-1	NA	once	TGTGCCAGCAGTCTGCGGGTGAACACTGAAGCTTTCTTT	CASSLRVNTEAFF
13	TRBV6-5	TRBJ1-2	TRBD1	NA	TGTGCCAGCAGTTTGGGACAGTTCAGTGGCTACACCTTC	CASSLGQFSGYTF
14	TRBV6-5	TRBJ2-6	NA	NA	TGTGCCAGCAGTTACTCGTCCGGGGCCAACGTCCTGACTTTC	CASSYSSGANVLTF
15	TRBV2	TRBJ1-2	NA	NA	TGTGCCAGCAGTCCACCGGACCCCAATTACTATGGCTACACCTTC	CASSPPDPNYYGYTF
11	TRBV20-1	TRBJ2-7	NA	NA	TGCAGTGCGAGTAGGACCTACGAGCAGTACTTC	CSASRTYEQYF
15	TRBV3-1/TRBV3-2	TRBJ1-4	NA	NA	TGTGCCAGCAGCCAAGATCGGGCCTCTAATGAAAAACTGTTTTTT	CASSQDRASNEKLFF
17	TRBV15	TRBJ2-7	TRBD1	NA	TGTGCCACCAGCAGGGACAGGGGAGGGGATGGTTTCTCCGAGCAGTACTTC	CATSRDRGGDGFSEQYF
11	TRBV25-1	TRBJ2-1	NA	NA	TGTGCCAGCAGTGAGGGTATGGAGCAGTTCTTC	CASSEGMEQFF
13	TRBV6-5	TRBJ2-5	NA	once	TGTGCCAGCAGTCTCGGCAGCGAAGAGACCCAGTACTTC	CASSLGSEETQYF
16	TRBV15	TRBJ1-2	NA	NA	TGTGCCACCAGCATCCGGACAGCCCTAATCGACTATGGCTACACCTTC	CATSIRTALIDYGYTF
11	TRBV12-3/TRBV12-4	TRBJ2-1	NA	NA	TGTGCCAGCAGTCGGACTTATGAGCAGTTCTTC	CASSRTYEQFF